There are a few counts of the clone carrying this T cell receptor (beta chain). Its antigen is undetermined. Cell sorting via CD45RO/CCR7/CD25/CD127/CD95/CD27 was performed to obtain CD4+ naive, central memory, regulatory and stem cell-like memory cells. The source of the sample is a study of beta chain features in type 1 diabetes. Study-wide points: Sequencing the cDNA could make cells with high TCR expression show up more than they should. Amplification by PCR could prefer shorter templates, with the same effect in patients and controls.

The germline V gene has CDR1 MDHEN and CDR2 SYDVKM. This CDR3 region has 16 residues. V dropped 6 bases and J dropped 1; count of bases not matched to a gene: 10. Investigators reverse transcribed all isolated RNA, so they sequenced expressed TCRB transcripts. Naive, central memory and regulatory T cell samples averaged roughly 3.4 million immunoSEQ reads each. The table came from immunoSEQ multiplex PCR; TCRdb's copy has only in-frame clones and leaves some out. The data show fewer than 900,000 clones, under 20% seen once. This receptor was taken from a woman aged 18 to 35 in good health. The rearrangement joins TRBV28 to TRBJ1-1; 8 bases map to TRBD1. Specimen: naive CD4+ T cells from blood. The CDR3 reads CASSSRTGRGNTEAFF. CDR3 in DNA: TGTGCCAGCAGCTCACGGACAGGGAGGGGGAACACTGAAGCTTTCTTT.